Below, 12 T cell receptor beta chains from the same sample are listed, as sequenced in a study of cytomegalovirus exposure and HLA in healthy donors. The PCR ran on 60 Vbeta and 13 Jbeta primers. The assay was immunoSEQ multiplex PCR, and TCRdb's table has in-frame clones only and misses some. The sample yields more than 100,000 clones, of which the top ten take up 1.5% to 1.9%. The sequencing sample was made of PBMCs. The receptor set was obtained from a woman aged 40 to 50 in good health and CMV-seronegative.

The chain is built from TRBV10-3 and TRBJ2-3, with TRBD2 identical over 12 bases. This CDR3 contains 15 residues. J lost 6 bases, V lost 2 bases, and 3 bases had no gene match. CDR1 and CDR2 (germline): ENHRY, SYGVKD. DNA for the CDR3: TGTGCCATCAGTGAGACTAGCGGGGGGACGGATACGCAGTATTTT. Encoded protein: CAISETSGGTDTQYF.

V is TRBV7-2 and J is TRBJ2-7; D is undetermined. The CDR3 has 13 residues. The germline V gene encodes CDR1 SGHTA and CDR2 FQGNSA. V shed 1 base and J shed 3 bases, with 7 bases lying between them. In nucleotides, the CDR3 is TGTGCCAGCAGCTTAGGCCGAGACTACGAGCAGTACTTC. It codes for CASSLGRDYEQYF.

The J gene is TRBJ1-5, the V gene TRBV4-3; D not certain. Germline V gene lookup returns CDR1 LGHNA and CDR2 YSLEER. This CDR3 region has 14 residues. Trimming removed 0 bases from V and 5 bases from J, with 8 bases in between. CDR3 DNA: TGCGCCAGCAGCCAAGACGATCAGGATCAGCCCCAGCATTTT. Translated: CASSQDDQDQPQHF.

V gene TRBV5-1 combines with J gene TRBJ1-1; D possibly corresponds to TRBD1 (5 bases). V shed 0 bases and J shed 0 bases, with 9 bases lying between them. In germline, CDR1 is SGHRS, CDR2 YFSETQ. This CDR3 region has 15 residues. The CDR3 coding sequence is TGCGCCAGCAGCTTGGAAACAGGATTGAACACTGAAGCTTTCTTT. Amino acids: CASSLETGLNTEAFF.

The chain employs TRBV7-9 and TRBJ2-5; TRBD2 matches 8 bases. V gave up 4 bases and J gave up 2 bases; unmatched junction bases: 9. Germline assignment: CDR1 SEHNR and CDR2 FQNEAQ (reference sequence). CDR3 size: 16 residues. The CDR3 loop is CASSSIGGARQETQYF. Here the CDR3 DNA reads TGTGCCAGCAGCTCAATCGGGGGGGCTAGGCAAGAGACCCAGTACTTC.

This sequence joins TRBV9 and TRBJ1-1; no clear D gene. V lost 4 bases and J 3 bases, leaving 19 bases between the germline ends. This CDR3 region has 16 residues. Germline CDR1 and CDR2: SGDLS and YYNGEE. The CDR3 region is CASSPGPSLYDTEAFF. Written as DNA, the CDR3 is TGTGCCAGCAGCCCTGGGCCTTCTTTATATGACACTGAAGCTTTCTTT. Full variable domain (missing parts from reference TRBV9 and TRBJ1-1): DSGVTQTPKHLITATGQRVTLRCSPRSGDLSVYWYQQSLDQGLQFLIQYYNGEERAKGNILERFSAQQFPDLHSELNLSSLELGDSALYFCASSPGPSLYDTEAFFGQGTRLTVV.

V gene TRBV2 combines with J gene TRBJ2-3; 7 bases are shared with TRBD2. V shed 3 bases and J 4 bases; nucleotides not matched to a gene: 4. CDR3 length equals 14 residues. The germline gives CDR1 SNHLY, CDR2 FYNNEI. The CDR3 nucleotides read TGTGCCAGCAGTGATACGGGGGGTTCAGATACGCAGTATTTT. Translation gives CASSDTGGSDTQYF.

The gene calls are TRBV11-2 and TRBJ1-4; 9 bases line up with TRBD1. The V gene end was trimmed by 5 bases and the J gene end by 6 bases; junction bases not matched to a gene: 7. The CDR3 length is 15 residues. The germline V gene encodes CDR1 SGHAT and CDR2 FQNNGV. CDR3 bases: TGTGCCAGCAGCCAGCGGACAGGGGATTATGAAAAACTGTTTTTT. Translating gives CASSQRTGDYEKLFF.

V gene TRBV7-8 combines with J gene TRBJ1-1; 8 bases line up with TRBD1. J lost 2 bases, V lost 5 bases, and 10 bases had no gene match. The CDR3 length is 16 residues. The V gene's germline CDR1 is SGHVS and CDR2 FQNEAQ. Written as DNA, the CDR3 is TGTGCCAGCAGCCCTAGGGACGGACAGGGAAACACTGAAGCTTTCTTT. It codes for CASSPRDGQGNTEAFF.

The rearrangement uses TRBV6-1 and TRBJ2-4, with D unresolved. The V gene's germline CDR1 is MNHNS and CDR2 SASEGT. Between the trimmed V and J ends, which lost 8 bases and 1 base, there was a span of 12 bases. This CDR3 comprises 14 residues. CDR3 sequence reads: CASGGYTAKNIQYF. The CDR3 DNA reads TGTGCCAGCGGTGGCTATACGGCCAAAAACATTCAGTACTTC.

The chain recombines TRBV27 with TRBJ2-4; 10 bases match TRBD1. The CDR3 covers 18 residues. Germline loops: CDR1 MNHEY, CDR2 SMNVEV (reference sequence). Trimming cost V 6 bases and J 0 bases; bases outside gene matches: 11. CDR3 region: CASRPGTGESRAKNIQYF. The CDR3 bases are TGTGCCAGCAGGCCCGGGACAGGGGAGTCGAGAGCCAAAAACATTCAGTACTTC.

J is TRBJ1-1 and V is TRBV6-1; D remains unclear. This CDR3 comprises 12 residues. V was clipped by 6 bases and J by 3 bases, with 8 bases between them. Germline-derived CDR1 and CDR2 are MNHNS and SASEGT. Written as DNA, the CDR3 is TGTGCCAGCAGGGAGAGGCACACTGAAGCTTTCTTT. It specifies CASRERHTEAFF.